The source of this TCR beta chain is a study of shared T cell receptors in the human thymus. V dropped 4 bases and J dropped 1 base, with 21 bases sitting between them. The germline V gene has CDR1 SGHTA and CDR2 FQGNSA. The CDR3 is 18 amino acids. Libraries were prepared by immunoSEQ multiplex PCR; TCRdb keeps only in-frame clonotypes and omits some of them. The sample contains hundreds of thousands of clones, approximately 80% of which appear only once. This sample was also put to use in a study of human thymus T cells. This second study says: Corrective heart surgery yielded the resections from which the thymus tissue came.

This sequence joins TRBV7-2 and TRBJ2-3; D may be TRBD2 (6 bases). What was sequenced was thymocytes. The TCR sequence derives from a boy under two years old with a congenital heart defect. CDR3 region: CASSSDPIYSGGTDTQYF. CDR3 nucleotides: TGTGCCAGCAGCTCCGATCCGATTTATAGCGGAGGCACAGATACGCAGTATTTT. Variable domain in full (rest from reference TRBV7-2 and TRBJ2-3): GAGVSQSPSNKVTEKGKDVELRCDPISGHTALYWYRQSLGQGLEFLIYFQGNSAPDKSGLPSDRFSAERTGGSVSTLTIQRTQQEDSAVYLCASSSDPIYSGGTDTQYFGPGTRLTVL.